These 21 T cell receptor beta chains were sequenced from one sample in a study of tumor and adjacent non-tumor tissue in lung cancer listed by TCRdb under 2018. The library was generated by multiplex PCR. Sequencing was carried out with an Illumina HiSeq 2500. TCRbeta libraries were built by three rounds of nested PCR using primers (Table S4), following protocols modified from ARM-PCR. In TCRdb, the public reads were trimmed at Q25 with fastp and aligned with MiXCR, with productive beta chains retained. Under each unique CDR3 protein, matching rows form one entry showing the most common genes and DNA. Counted in this sample were about 110,000 distinct CDR3 sequences; approximately 82% of them appeared once. The ten largest clones represent about 40% of the sample. Bulk unsorted tissue served as the source for RNA extraction, and RNA quality was assessed using a NanoDrop ND-1000 and an Agilent 2100.

Source material: lung tumor tissue. All receptors derive from a woman aged 55 to 70 with non-small cell lung cancer.

In regard to this clonotype: Just one base apart from a much larger clone, this may be a read error. J is TRBJ1-1 and V is TRBV12-3 or TRBV12-4; D is ambiguous. The CDR3 contains 13 residues. DNA of the CDR3: TGTGCCAGCAGTCCCTCGGGAACCCCTGAAACTTTCTTT. Translating gives CASSPSGTPETFF.

This clonotype has a count of ten or more. The CDR3 sequence: CASSQDWQGGGYTF. CDR3 DNA: TGCGCCAGCAGCCAAGATTGGCAGGGCGGGGGCTACACCTTC. The chain couples TRBV4-3 to TRBJ1-2; tentative D call: TRBD1 (5 bases). The length of the CDR3 is 14 residues. V was shortened by 0 bases and J by 8 bases, with 13 bases between the two germline ends. The V gene's germline CDR1 is LGHNA and CDR2 YSLEER.

In its sample, this clonotype was seen many times. The V and J genes are TRBV12-3 or TRBV12-4 and TRBJ1-2; 8 bases agree with TRBD1. V lost 6 bases and J lost 3; bases outside the gene matches: 6. The CDR3 is made up of 14 amino acids. CDR3 residues: CASRRQGSDYGYTF. The DNA for the CDR3 is TGTGCCAGCAGGCGACAGGGGTCGGACTATGGCTACACCTTC.

The chain is built from TRBV4-2 and TRBJ2-7; 14 bases fit TRBD2. J lost 7 bases, V lost 6 bases, and 14 bases had no gene match. Germline CDR1 is LGHNA and CDR2 is YNFKEQ. The CDR3 spans 17 residues. DNA of the CDR3: TGTGCCAGCAGTCAGGATAAGACTAGCGGGAGGGCGTGGGAGCAGTACTTC. Its translation: CASSQDKTSGRAWEQYF.

To note about this clonotype: A much more abundant neighbour one base away suggests this may be a read error. In DNA form, the CDR3 reads TGTGCCAGCAGCACTGATTCGACGCAAATGTGGTACGAGCAGTACTTC. Its translation is CASSTDSTQMWYEQYF. V is TRBV7-9 and J is TRBJ2-7; D gene ambiguous. Germline assignment: CDR1 SEHNR and CDR2 FQNEAQ (reference sequence). Trimming removed 5 bases at V and 4 bases at J, with 21 bases between. This CDR3 is 16 amino acids long.

With respect to this clonotype: This may arise from a read error, as a much more abundant clone is one base away. A read error is likely, as this CDR3 ends without the conserved phenylalanine or tryptophan. V is TRBV12-3 or TRBV12-4 and J is TRBJ2-7; 10 nucleotides match TRBD1. V lost 5 bases, J lost 3 bases, and 1 base stayed unmatched. This CDR3 is built from 13 residues. This chain's CDR3 is CASSRDRGYEQYL. As DNA, the CDR3 is TGTGCCAGCAGTCGGGACAGGGGCTACGAGCAGTACCTC.

The CDR3 DNA reads as TGCAGTGCTACCCTCGGACTAACGGGAATCGAATATACGCAGTATTTT. This translates into CSATLGLTGIEYTQYF. The chain recombines TRBV20-1 with TRBJ2-3; weak D call: TRBD2 (6 bases). The CDR3 covers 16 residues. Looked up from germline, CDR1 is DFQATT and CDR2 is SNEGSKA (reference sequence). V dropped 4 bases and J dropped 7 bases, with 24 bases sitting between them.

On this clonotype itself: This may come from a read error, since a much larger clone is one base off. This chain connects TRBV4-3 to TRBJ1-2; tentative D call: TRBD1 (6 bases). Trimming cost V 0 bases and J 4 bases, with 18 bases left between them. CDR1 is LGHNA, CDR2 YSLEER, per germline. This CDR3 contains 17 residues. The chain's CDR3 is CASSQDIRQGQLYGYTF. The CDR3, as DNA: TGCGCCAGCAGCCAAGACATACGCCAGGGGCAACTCTATGGCTACACCTTC.

The table lists this clonotype with a count of one. Germline and junction disagree at one end, which may indicate a read error. This sequence joins TRBV5-4 and TRBJ2-3; D uncertain. From germline, CDR1 is SGHNT and CDR2 YYREEE (reference sequence). The CDR3 sequence is 14 residues long. As DNA, the CDR3 is TGTACCAGCAACTTAAAATCGCTCACAGATACGCAGTATTTT. Translation: CTSNLKSLTDTQYF.

Turning to this clonotype: The junction shows a germline mismatch at one end, possibly a read error. This rearrangement joins TRBV12-3 or TRBV12-4 to TRBJ2-7; 9 bases line up with TRBD2. CDR3 length: 14 amino acids. The CDR3 DNA follows: TGTGCAAGCAGTCTCGGACTAGCGACCTACGAGGAGTACTTC. Protein product: CASSLGLATYEEYF.

The gene calls are TRBV4-3 and TRBJ1-4; D is undetermined. CDR3 length equals 15 residues. CDR1 is LGHNA, CDR2 YSLEER, per germline. The ends were cut back, 4 bases at V and 5 bases at J, with 14 bases in the middle. The CDR3 here is CASSPRRASNEKLFF. The CDR3, as DNA: TGCGCCAGCAGCCCTCGGCGGGCGTCAAATGAAAAACTGTTTTTT.

The sample holds a few counts of this clonotype. The gene calls are TRBV28 and TRBJ1-2; D is uncertain. The germline V and J ends were trimmed by 6 bases and 3 bases, with 17 bases remaining between them. CDR3 length: 15 amino acids. The germline gives CDR1 MDHEN, CDR2 SYDVKM. The CDR3 here is CASRLVVNGYYGYTF. The CDR3 region has the DNA TGTGCCAGCAGATTAGTGGTAAACGGTTACTATGGCTACACCTTC.

In this sample, this clonotype turned up a few times. One end of the junction varies from germline; a read error may be responsible. The CDR3 protein is CASRAGVLEAGTDAFF. CDR3 DNA: TGTGCCAGCAGAGCCGGTGTGCTCGAGGCAGGCACTGATGCTTTCTTT. The gene calls are TRBV28 and TRBJ1-1, with unresolved D. The V gene's germline CDR1 is MDHEN and CDR2 SYDVKM. The CDR3 loop spans 16 amino acids.

Points on this clonotype: Compared with germline, one end of the junction differs, possibly owing to a read error. The chain links TRBV12-3 or TRBV12-4 to TRBJ1-6; D may be TRBD1 (5 bases). The CDR3 has 16 residues. The CDR3 spells CASILQEGVGNSSLHF. In DNA form, the CDR3 reads TGTGCCAGCATTTTACAGGAAGGTGTGGGGAATTCATCCCTCCACTTT.

This clonotype was counted a few times. The junction shows a germline mismatch at one end, possibly a read error. The V gene is TRBV6-5, the J gene TRBJ1-1; no firm D call. CDR3 size: 13 residues. The V gene's germline CDR1 is MNHEY and CDR2 SVGAGI. The CDR3 here is CASSYLGNTVAFF. CDR3 DNA sequence: TGTGCCAGCAGTTACCTTGGGAACACTGTAGCTTTCTTT.

The J gene is TRBJ1-2, the V gene TRBV2; 8 positions agree with TRBD1. J gave up 8 bases and V 1 base, and 6 bases lay outside the gene matches. In germline, CDR1 is SNHLY, CDR2 FYNNEI. This CDR3 has 14 amino acids. The CDR3 loop is CASSEEGQGAGYTF. The CDR3 DNA is TGTGCCAGCAGTGAAGAGGGGCAGGGGGCGGGCTACACCTTC.

With regard to this clonotype: A much larger clone is a single base away; this may be a read error. The J gene is TRBJ1-2, the V gene TRBV29-1; 12 nucleotides line up with TRBD1. Per germline, CDR1 SQVTM and CDR2 ANQGSEA. This CDR3 region has 15 residues. The J segment lost 3 bases and the V segment lost 1 base, leaving 3 bases of the junction unmatched. Here the CDR3 reads CSVEGGTGGYYGYTF. The CDR3 DNA sequence: TGCAGCGTTGAAGGCGGGACAGGGGGCTACTATGGCTACACCTTC. Together with reference TRBV29-1 and TRBJ1-2, the CDR3 gives the full variable domain: SAVISQKPSRDICQRGTSLTIQCQVDSQVTMMFWYRQQPGQSLTLIATANQGSEATYESGFVIDKFPISRPNLTFSTLTVSNMSPEDSSIYLCSVEGGTGGYYGYTFGSGTRLTVV.

As regards this clonotype: The junction departs from the called germline gene at one end, perhaps through a read error. The chain has TRBV20-1 and TRBJ2-1; D unclear. Germline-derived CDR1 and CDR2 are DFQATT and SNEGSKA (reference sequence). The CDR3 covers 12 residues. CDR3 in DNA: TGCAGTGCTCGCCATCATCACAATGAGCAATCCTTC. It is translated as CSARHHHNEQSF.

For this clonotype: One end of the junction varies from germline; a read error may be responsible. The chain carries TRBV7-9 and TRBJ2-2; D is ambiguous. The CDR3 contains 14 residues. The germline CDR1 and CDR2 sequences are SEHNR and FQNEAQ (reference sequence). CDR3 amino acids: CASSLGSKTGELFF. In DNA form, the CDR3 reads TGTGCCAGCAGCTTGGGATCGAAGACCGGGGAGCTGTTTTTT.

The CDR3 is CARCLVGQEDAFF. Here the CDR3 DNA reads TGTGCCAGATGCTTAGTGGGGCAGGAGGATGCGTTCTTC. V gene TRBV11-3 combines with J gene TRBJ2-1; D is possibly TRBD1 or TRBD2 (5 bases each). Trimming took 9 bases from V and 15 from J, leaving 24 bases between them. Germline values: CDR1 SGHNT, CDR2 YENEEA. The CDR3 contains 13 residues.

The chain couples TRBV7-3 to TRBJ2-2; unclear D gene. Trimming took 11 bases from V and 14 from J, leaving 12 bases between them. This CDR3 is built from 9 residues. Germline values: CDR1 SGHTA, CDR2 FQGTGA. In DNA form, the CDR3 reads TGTGCCGTTGATGTGGAACTGTTTTTT. Its protein product is CAVDVELFF. The whole variable domain, remainder taken from reference TRBV7-3 and TRBJ2-2, is GAGVSQTPSNKVTEKGKYVELRCDPISGHTALYWYRQSLGQGPEFLIYFQGTGAADDSGLPNDRFFAVRPEGSVSTLKIQRTERGDSAVYLCAVDVELFFGEGSRLTVL.